Below, 18 T cell receptor beta chains from the same sample are listed, as sequenced in a study of glioma-infiltrating T cells after dendritic cell vaccination. Indicated time point: after dendritic cell vaccination, including at tumor progression/relapse. The protocol was immunoSEQ multiplex PCR, while the TCRdb copy is restricted to in-frame clones and leaves out a portion. Altogether tens of thousands of clones are present, 75% to 90% being singletons, with the ten largest covering around 8%. The source was blood, collected after dendritic cell vaccination. The receptors stem from a human donor with glioblastoma.

The rearrangement links TRBV28 to TRBJ2-2, with no clear D. V was trimmed by 1 base and J by 0 bases, leaving 6 bases between them. The CDR3 has 15 amino acids. Germline-derived CDR1 and CDR2 are MDHEN and SYDVKM. CDR3 nucleotides: TGTGCCAGCAGTTTATACACTACGAACACCGGGGAGCTGTTTTTT. Translated, it gives CASSLYTTNTGELFF. The variable domain in full, with the rest retrieved from reference TRBV28 and TRBJ2-2, is DVKVTQSSRYLVKRTGEKVFLECVQDMDHENMFWYRQDPGLGLRLIYFSYDVKMKEKGDIPEGYSVSREKKERFSLILESASTNQTSMYLCASSLYTTNTGELFFGEGSRLTVL.

This chain joins TRBV6-1 and TRBJ2-1, with 11 bases matching TRBD1. Trimming at V came to 4 bases and at J to 2 bases, leaving 16 bases not matched to a gene. The CDR3 has 20 amino acids. Germline lookup yields CDR1 MNHNS and CDR2 SASEGT. CDR3 region: CASSVHPGTGGVAAYNEQFF. DNA for the CDR3: TGTGCCAGCAGTGTCCACCCCGGGACAGGGGGGGTAGCGGCCTACAATGAGCAGTTCTTC.

The chain recombines TRBV7-3 with TRBJ2-2, with 7 nucleotides matching TRBD2. Germline CDR1 SGHTA, CDR2 FQGTGA. V trimming: 5 bases; J trimming: 1 base; junction bases outside the gene matches: 4. This CDR3 region has 15 residues. The CDR3 sequence: CASSRLAQNTGELFF. The DNA for the CDR3 is TGTGCCAGCAGCAGACTAGCTCAGAACACCGGGGAGCTGTTTTTT.

This rearrangement joins TRBV19 to TRBJ2-1; TRBD2 matches 10 bases. Germline V gene lookup returns CDR1 LNHDA and CDR2 SQIVND (reference sequence). Germline trimming cut 3 bases from V and 5 bases from J; bases unmatched to any gene: 4. CDR3 length: 15 residues. The CDR3: CASSILLAGNNEQFF. Written as DNA, the CDR3 is TGTGCCAGTAGTATTTTACTAGCGGGGAACAATGAGCAGTTCTTC.

The chain uses TRBV6-1 and TRBJ2-2, with 10 nucleotides matching TRBD1. The CDR3 totals 15 residues. The germline V gene encodes CDR1 MNHNS and CDR2 SASEGT. J lost 3 bases, V lost 8 bases, and 6 bases had no gene match. The CDR3 here is CASPSGTGDTGELFF. For the CDR3, the DNA is TGTGCCAGCCCCTCCGGGACAGGGGACACCGGGGAGCTGTTTTTT.

The chain links TRBV7-6 to TRBJ2-7; 7 positions match TRBD1. The CDR3 totals 19 residues. Germline lookup yields CDR1 SGHVS and CDR2 FNYEAQ. With 1 base clipped from V and 4 bases from J, the junction kept 19 bases outside the gene matches. The CDR3 DNA sequence: TGTGCCAGCAGCTTAGAAGGTCGACAGGGACACACCACGCGATACGAGCAGTACTTC. Translating it yields CASSLEGRQGHTTRYEQYF.

The chain employs TRBV2 and TRBJ2-7; a weak D match, TRBD1 (6 bases). CDR3 length: 15 residues. Germline assignment: CDR1 SNHLY and CDR2 FYNNEI. V was trimmed by 1 base and J by 0 bases, leaving 10 bases between them. The DNA of the CDR3 is TGTGCCAGCAGTGAAGACAGGGCCCTCTCCTACGAGCAGTACTTC. This encodes CASSEDRALSYEQYF.

The V gene is TRBV9, the J gene TRBJ2-7; 7 positions match TRBD1. The CDR3 totals 15 residues. Per the germline V gene, CDR1 is SGDLS and CDR2 is YYNGEE. The V gene end was trimmed by 3 bases and the J gene end by 0 bases; junction bases not matched to a gene: 6. DNA for the CDR3: TGTGCCAGCAGCGAGTCGACAGGGTTCTCCTACGAGCAGTACTTC. Protein product: CASSESTGFSYEQYF. The full variable domain, its missing parts supplied by reference TRBV9 and TRBJ2-7, is DSGVTQTPKHLITATGQRVTLRCSPRSGDLSVYWYQQSLDQGLQFLIQYYNGEERAKGNILERFSAQQFPDLHSELNLSSLELGDSALYFCASSESTGFSYEQYFGPGTRLTVT.

V usage is TRBV29-1 and J usage is TRBJ2-1; 7 bases are a match to TRBD2. Per germline, CDR1 SQVTM and CDR2 ANQGSEA. V was pared by 8 bases and J by 11 bases, with 12 bases of the junction left unmatched. The CDR3 has 12 residues. For the CDR3, the DNA is TGCAGCCACGTAAATGTGGGGGGGAAGCAGTTCTTC. It codes for CSHVNVGGKQFF.

This rearrangement joins TRBV10-3 to TRBJ2-5; TRBD2 aligns across 11 bases. The germline V gene has CDR1 ENHRY and CDR2 SYGVKD. The CDR3 length is 16 residues. The junction had 9 bases not matched to a gene; V was cut back by 5 bases and J by 4 bases. CDR3 nucleotides: TGTGCCATCAGTCCTCACGGGACTAGCGGACTAGAGACCCAGTACTTC. It yields the protein CAISPHGTSGLETQYF.

J is TRBJ1-5 and V is TRBV6-1; 9 bases match TRBD1. Germline-derived CDR1 and CDR2 are MNHNS and SASEGT. After removal of 0 bases from V and 3 bases from J, the junction contained 12 bases not matched to a gene. The CDR3 contains 19 residues. The CDR3 nucleotides are TGTGCCAGCAGTGAAGCGCGGGACAGGGCCGCGACGTTCAATCAGCCCCAGCATTTT. Translation: CASSEARDRAATFNQPQHF.

This clone was detected once. This chain connects TRBV11-2 to TRBJ1-2; 8 bases are shared with TRBD1. The CDR3 length is 16 residues. J lost 0 bases, V lost 1 base, and 4 bases had no gene match. Per germline, CDR1 SGHAT and CDR2 FQNNGV. CDR3 amino acids: CASSLGQGRSNYGYTF. The CDR3 DNA follows: TGTGCCAGCAGCTTAGGACAGGGGCGATCTAACTATGGCTACACCTTC.

This clone has only one observation. The chain employs TRBV2 and TRBJ2-7, with 7 nucleotides matching TRBD2. Trimming at V came to 7 bases and at J to 2 bases, leaving 5 bases not matched to a gene. CDR1 SNHLY and CDR2 FYNNEI come from the germline V gene. The CDR3 sequence is 13 residues long. CDR3 sequence reads: CASKVGGPYEQYF. The CDR3 DNA reads TGTGCCAGCAAGGTGGGAGGGCCCTACGAGCAGTACTTC. The full variable domain, with the rest looked up from reference TRBV2 and TRBJ2-7, is EPEVTQTPSHQVTQMGQEVILRCVPISNHLYFYWYRQILGQKVEFLVSFYNNEISEKSEIFDDQFSVERPDGSNFTLKIRSTKLEDSAMYFCASKVGGPYEQYFGPGTRLTVT.

As DNA, the CDR3 is TGTGCCAGCTCACCACCGAGTTTCTCTGGAAACACCATATATTTT. As protein: CASSPPSFSGNTIYF. This sequence joins TRBV18 and TRBJ1-3; D is uncertain. Per the germline V gene, CDR1 is KGHSH and CDR2 is LQKENI. The CDR3 spans 15 residues. Trimming took off 0 bases at V and 0 bases at J, with 6 bases between the two ends.

The chain has TRBV7-2 and TRBJ1-3; TRBD1 matches at 8 bases. In germline, CDR1 is SGHTA, CDR2 FQGNSA. With 1 base clipped from V and 0 bases from J, the junction kept 5 bases outside the gene matches. The CDR3 runs 17 residues. The CDR3 DNA sequence: TGTGCCAGCAGCTTAGTAGGAGGACAGGGCTCTGGAAACACCATATATTTT. It is translated as CASSLVGGQGSGNTIYF.

The gene calls are TRBV9 and TRBJ2-3; D not certain. Trimming left V 7 bases short and J 1 base short, with 7 bases between. Germline-derived CDR1 and CDR2 are SGDLS and YYNGEE. The CDR3 spans 12 residues. The CDR3 loop reads CASGVGTDTQYF. DNA of the CDR3: TGTGCCAGCGGAGTGGGCACAGATACGCAGTATTTT.

The J gene is TRBJ2-7, the V gene TRBV27, with D unclear. V lost 6 bases and J lost 3, with 12 bases in between. The CDR3 loop spans 13 amino acids. CDR1 is MNHEY, CDR2 SMNVEV, per germline (reference sequence). The CDR3 sequence: CASRGLTDYEQYF. CDR3 nucleotides: TGTGCCAGCAGGGGTCTTACAGACTACGAGCAGTACTTC.

This chain connects TRBV27 to TRBJ2-7; TRBD1 aligns across 7 bases. The J segment lost 0 bases and the V segment lost 5 bases, leaving 4 bases of the junction unmatched. The germline V gene has CDR1 MNHEY and CDR2 SMNVEV (reference sequence). CDR3 size: 14 residues. In nucleotides, the CDR3 is TGTGCCAGCAGTATAGACAGGGTCTCCTACGAGCAGTACTTC. It translates to CASSIDRVSYEQYF.